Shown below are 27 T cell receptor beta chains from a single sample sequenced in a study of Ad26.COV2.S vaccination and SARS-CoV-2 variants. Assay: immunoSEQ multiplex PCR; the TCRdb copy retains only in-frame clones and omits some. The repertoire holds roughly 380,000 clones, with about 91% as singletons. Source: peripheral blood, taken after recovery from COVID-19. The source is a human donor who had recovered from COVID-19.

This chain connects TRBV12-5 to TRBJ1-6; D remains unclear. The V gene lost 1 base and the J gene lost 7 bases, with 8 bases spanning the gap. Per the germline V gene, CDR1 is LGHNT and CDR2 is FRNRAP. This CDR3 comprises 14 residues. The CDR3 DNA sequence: TGTGCTAGTGGTTTGGGGAGTGGGAATTCACCCCTCCACTTT. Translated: CASGLGSGNSPLHF.

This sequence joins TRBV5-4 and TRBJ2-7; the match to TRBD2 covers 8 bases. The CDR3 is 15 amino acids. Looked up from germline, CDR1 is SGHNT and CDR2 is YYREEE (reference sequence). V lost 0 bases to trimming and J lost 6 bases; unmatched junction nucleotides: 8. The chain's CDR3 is CASSLGGGLTVEQYF. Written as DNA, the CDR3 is TGTGCCAGCAGCTTGGGCGGGGGGCTAACGGTCGAGCAGTACTTC.

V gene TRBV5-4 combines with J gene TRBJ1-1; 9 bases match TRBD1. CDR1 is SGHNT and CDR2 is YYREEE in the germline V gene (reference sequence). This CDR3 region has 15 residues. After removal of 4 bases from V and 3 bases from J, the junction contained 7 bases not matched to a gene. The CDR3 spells CASSPGQGRDTEAFF. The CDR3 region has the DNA TGTGCCAGCAGCCCCGGACAGGGGAGGGACACTGAAGCTTTCTTT.

CDR3 bases: TGCGCCAGCAGCAAAGGGAGGGGGACGAAGCAGTACTTC. It codes for CASSKGRGTKQYF. The chain carries TRBV23-1 and TRBJ2-7; D possibly corresponds to TRBD2 (7 bases). TRBV23-1 is annotated as an ORF whose role is uncertain. The CDR3 contains 13 residues. Trimming left V 6 bases short and J 8 bases short, with 17 bases between.

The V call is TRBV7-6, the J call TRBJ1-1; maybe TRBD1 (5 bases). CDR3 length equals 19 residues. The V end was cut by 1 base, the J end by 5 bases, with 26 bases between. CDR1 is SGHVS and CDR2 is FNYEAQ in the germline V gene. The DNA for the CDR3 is TGTGCCAGCAGCTTAGGTCCCGTCCGTGTAGACAGTTGGGGTACTGAAGCTTTCTTT. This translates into CASSLGPVRVDSWGTEAFF.

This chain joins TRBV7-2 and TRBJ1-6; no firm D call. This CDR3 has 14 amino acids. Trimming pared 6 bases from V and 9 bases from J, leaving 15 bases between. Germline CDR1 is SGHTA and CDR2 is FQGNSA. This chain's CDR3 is CASSFPGRSSPLHF. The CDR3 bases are TGTGCCAGCAGTTTCCCCGGGAGAAGTTCACCCCTCCACTTT.

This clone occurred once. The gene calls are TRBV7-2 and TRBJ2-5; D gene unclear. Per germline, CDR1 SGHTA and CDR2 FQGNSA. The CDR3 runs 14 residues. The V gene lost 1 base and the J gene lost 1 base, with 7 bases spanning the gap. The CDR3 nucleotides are TGTGCCAGCAGCTTAGGAGTCAGCCAAGAGACCCAGTACTTC. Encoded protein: CASSLGVSQETQYF.

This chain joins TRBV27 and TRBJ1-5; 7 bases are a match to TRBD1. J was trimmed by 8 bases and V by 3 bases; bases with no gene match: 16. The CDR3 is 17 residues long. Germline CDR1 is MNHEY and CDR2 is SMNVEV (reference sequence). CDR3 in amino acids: CASSLIGVRQGGKPQHF. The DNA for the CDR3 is TGTGCCAGCAGTTTGATAGGGGTCCGACAGGGTGGGAAGCCCCAGCATTTT.

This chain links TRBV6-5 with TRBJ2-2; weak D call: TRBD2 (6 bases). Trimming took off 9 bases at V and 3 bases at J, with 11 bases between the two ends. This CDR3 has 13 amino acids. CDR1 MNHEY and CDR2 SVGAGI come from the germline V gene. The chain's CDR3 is CASGGADTGELFF. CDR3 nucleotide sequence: TGTGCCAGTGGCGGGGCCGACACCGGGGAGCTGTTTTTT.

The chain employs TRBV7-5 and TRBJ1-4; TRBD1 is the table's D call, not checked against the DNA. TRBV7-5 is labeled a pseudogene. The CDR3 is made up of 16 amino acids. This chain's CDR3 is CARSCRGRTANEKLFF. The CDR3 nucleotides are TGTGCCAGAAGCTGCAGGGGGCGCACGGCTAATGAAAAACTGTTTTTT.

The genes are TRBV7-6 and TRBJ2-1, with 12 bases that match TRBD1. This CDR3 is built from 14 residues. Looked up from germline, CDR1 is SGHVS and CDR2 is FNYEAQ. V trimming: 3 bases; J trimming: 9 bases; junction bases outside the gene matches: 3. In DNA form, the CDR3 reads TGTGCCAGCAGCTTGGGGGACAGGGGGCTTGAGCAGTTCTTC. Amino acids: CASSLGDRGLEQFF.

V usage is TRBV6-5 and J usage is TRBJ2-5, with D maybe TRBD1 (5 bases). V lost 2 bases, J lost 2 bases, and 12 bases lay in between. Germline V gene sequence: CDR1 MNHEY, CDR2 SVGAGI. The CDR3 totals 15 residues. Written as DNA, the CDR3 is TGTGCCAGCAGTTACGATCTGTGGACACAAGAGACCCAGTACTTC. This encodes CASSYDLWTQETQYF.

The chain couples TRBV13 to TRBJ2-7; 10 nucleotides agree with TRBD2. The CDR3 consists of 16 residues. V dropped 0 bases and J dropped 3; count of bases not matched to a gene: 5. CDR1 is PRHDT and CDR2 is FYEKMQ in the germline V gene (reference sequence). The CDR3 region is CASSLGPERGGYEQYF. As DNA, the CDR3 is TGTGCCAGCAGCTTAGGCCCTGAGCGGGGGGGCTACGAGCAGTACTTC.

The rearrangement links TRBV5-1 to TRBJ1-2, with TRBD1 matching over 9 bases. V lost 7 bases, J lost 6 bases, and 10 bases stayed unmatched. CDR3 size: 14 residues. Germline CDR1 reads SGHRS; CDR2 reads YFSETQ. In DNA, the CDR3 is TGCGCCAGCGCCGGGACAGGGAATTCTCATGGCTACACCTTC. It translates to CASAGTGNSHGYTF.

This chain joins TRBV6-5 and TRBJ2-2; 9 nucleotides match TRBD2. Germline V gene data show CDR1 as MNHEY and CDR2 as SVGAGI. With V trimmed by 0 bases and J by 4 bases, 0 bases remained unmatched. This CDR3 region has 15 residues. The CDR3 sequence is CASSYSLAGTGELFF. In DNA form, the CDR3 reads TGTGCCAGCAGTTACTCACTAGCGGGCACCGGGGAGCTGTTTTTT.

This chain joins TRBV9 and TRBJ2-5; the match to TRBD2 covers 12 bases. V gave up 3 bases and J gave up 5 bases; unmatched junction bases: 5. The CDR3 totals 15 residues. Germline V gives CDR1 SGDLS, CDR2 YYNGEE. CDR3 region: CASSEGLAGLETQYF. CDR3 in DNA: TGTGCCAGCAGCGAAGGACTAGCGGGGTTGGAGACCCAGTACTTC.

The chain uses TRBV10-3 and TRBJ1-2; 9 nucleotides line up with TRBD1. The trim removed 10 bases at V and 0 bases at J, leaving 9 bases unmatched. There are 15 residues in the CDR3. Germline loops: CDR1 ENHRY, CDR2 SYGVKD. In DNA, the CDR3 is TGTGCCACCTCCGGGACAGGGTTTTCTAACTATGGCTACACCTTC. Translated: CATSGTGFSNYGYTF.

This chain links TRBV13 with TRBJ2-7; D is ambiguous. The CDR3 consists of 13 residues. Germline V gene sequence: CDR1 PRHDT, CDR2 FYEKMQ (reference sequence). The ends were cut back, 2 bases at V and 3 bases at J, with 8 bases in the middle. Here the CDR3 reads CASSLRTNYEQYF. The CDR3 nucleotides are TGTGCCAGCAGCTTAAGGACCAACTACGAGCAGTACTTC.

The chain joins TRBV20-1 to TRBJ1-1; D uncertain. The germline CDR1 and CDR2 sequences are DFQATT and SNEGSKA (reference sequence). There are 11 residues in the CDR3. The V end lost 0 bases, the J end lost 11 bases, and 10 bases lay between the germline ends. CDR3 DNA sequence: TGCAGTGCTAGAGACAGGCATGGGGCTTTCTTT. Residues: CSARDRHGAFF.

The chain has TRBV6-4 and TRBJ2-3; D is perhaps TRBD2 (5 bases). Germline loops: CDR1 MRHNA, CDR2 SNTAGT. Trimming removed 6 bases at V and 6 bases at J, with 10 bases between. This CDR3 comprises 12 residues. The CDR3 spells CASSEGGDTQYF. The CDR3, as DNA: TGTGCCAGCAGCGAGGGTGGGGATACGCAGTATTTT.

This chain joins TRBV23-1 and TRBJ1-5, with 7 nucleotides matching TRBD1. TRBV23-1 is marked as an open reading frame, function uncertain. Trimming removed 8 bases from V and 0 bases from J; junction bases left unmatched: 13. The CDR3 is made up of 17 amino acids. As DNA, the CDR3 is TGCGCCAGCGCACGAAAGGGGACAGAACATAGCAATCAGCCCCAGCATTTT. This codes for CASARKGTEHSNQPQHF.

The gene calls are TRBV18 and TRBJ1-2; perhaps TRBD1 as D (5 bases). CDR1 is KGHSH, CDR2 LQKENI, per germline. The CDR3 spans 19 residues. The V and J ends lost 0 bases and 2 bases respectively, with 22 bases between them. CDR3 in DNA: TGTGCCAGCTCACCACCTAAGGGCTCGAGGGGCCCCCTCAACTATGGCTACACCTTC. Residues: CASSPPKGSRGPLNYGYTF.

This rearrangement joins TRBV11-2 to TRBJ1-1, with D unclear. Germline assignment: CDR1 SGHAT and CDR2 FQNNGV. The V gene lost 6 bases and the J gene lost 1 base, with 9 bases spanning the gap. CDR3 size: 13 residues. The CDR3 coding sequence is TGTGCCAGCAGAAAAATAGGGAACACTGAAGCTTTCTTT. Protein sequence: CASRKIGNTEAFF. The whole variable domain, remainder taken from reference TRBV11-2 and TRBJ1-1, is EAGVAQSPRYKIIEKRQSVAFWCNPISGHATLYWYQQILGQGPKLLIQFQNNGVVDDSQLPKDRFSAERLKGVDSTLKIQPAKLEDSAVYLCASRKIGNTEAFFGQGTRLTVV.

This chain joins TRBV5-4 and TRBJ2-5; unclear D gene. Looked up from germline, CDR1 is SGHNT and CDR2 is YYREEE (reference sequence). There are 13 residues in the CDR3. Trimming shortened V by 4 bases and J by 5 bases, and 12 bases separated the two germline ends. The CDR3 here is CASSVLVGETQYF. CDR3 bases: TGTGCCAGCAGCGTCCTGGTCGGGGAGACCCAGTACTTC.

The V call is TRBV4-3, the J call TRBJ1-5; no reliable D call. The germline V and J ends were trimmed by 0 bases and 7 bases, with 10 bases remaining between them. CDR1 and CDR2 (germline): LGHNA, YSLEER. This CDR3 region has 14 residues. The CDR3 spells CASSQDRAEQPQHF. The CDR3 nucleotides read TGCGCCAGCAGCCAAGATCGTGCGGAGCAGCCCCAGCATTTT.

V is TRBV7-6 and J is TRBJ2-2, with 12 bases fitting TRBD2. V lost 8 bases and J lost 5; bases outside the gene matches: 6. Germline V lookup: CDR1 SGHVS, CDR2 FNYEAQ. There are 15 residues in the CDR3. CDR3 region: CASGLAGGNTGELFF. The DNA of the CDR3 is TGTGCCAGCGGCCTAGCGGGGGGGAATACCGGGGAGCTGTTTTTT.

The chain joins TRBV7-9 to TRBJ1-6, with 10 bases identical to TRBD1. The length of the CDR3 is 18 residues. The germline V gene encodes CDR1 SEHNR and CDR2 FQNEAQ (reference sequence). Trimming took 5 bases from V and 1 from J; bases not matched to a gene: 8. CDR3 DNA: TGTGCCAGCAGCCCGGGACAGGGGAGAGGATCCTATAATTCACCCCTCCACTTT. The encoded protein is CASSPGQGRGSYNSPLHF. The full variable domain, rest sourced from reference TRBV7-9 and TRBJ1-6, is DTGVSQNPRHKITKRGQNVTFRCDPISEHNRLYWYRQTLGQGPEFLTYFQNEAQLEKSRLLSDRFSAERPKGSFSTLEIQRTEQGDSAMYLCASSPGQGRGSYNSPLHFGNGTRLTVT.